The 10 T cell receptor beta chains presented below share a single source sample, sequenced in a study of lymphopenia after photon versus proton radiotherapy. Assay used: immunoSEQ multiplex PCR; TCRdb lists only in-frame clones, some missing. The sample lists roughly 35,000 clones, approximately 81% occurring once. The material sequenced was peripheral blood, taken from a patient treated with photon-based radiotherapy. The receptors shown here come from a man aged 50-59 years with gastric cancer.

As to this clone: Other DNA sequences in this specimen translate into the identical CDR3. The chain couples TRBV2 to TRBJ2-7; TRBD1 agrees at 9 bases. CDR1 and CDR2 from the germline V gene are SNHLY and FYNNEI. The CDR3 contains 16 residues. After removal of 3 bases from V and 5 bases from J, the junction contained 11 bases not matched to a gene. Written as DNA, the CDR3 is TGTGCCAGCAGTGAGGCCCCGGGACAGGGCAGGGACGAGCAGTACTTC. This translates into CASSEAPGQGRDEQYF.

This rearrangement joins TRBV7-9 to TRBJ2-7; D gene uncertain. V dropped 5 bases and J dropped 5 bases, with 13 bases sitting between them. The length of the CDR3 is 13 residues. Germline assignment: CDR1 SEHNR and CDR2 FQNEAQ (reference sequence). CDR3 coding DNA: TGTGCCAGCAGCCCACCTGGAGCCAACGAGCAGTACTTC. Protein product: CASSPPGANEQYF.

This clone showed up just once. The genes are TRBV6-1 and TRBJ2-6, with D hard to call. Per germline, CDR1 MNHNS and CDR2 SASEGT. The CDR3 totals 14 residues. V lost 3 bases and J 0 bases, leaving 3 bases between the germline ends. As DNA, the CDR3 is TGTGCCAGCAGTGAGGTCTCTGGGGCCAACGTCCTGACTTTC. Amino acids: CASSEVSGANVLTF.

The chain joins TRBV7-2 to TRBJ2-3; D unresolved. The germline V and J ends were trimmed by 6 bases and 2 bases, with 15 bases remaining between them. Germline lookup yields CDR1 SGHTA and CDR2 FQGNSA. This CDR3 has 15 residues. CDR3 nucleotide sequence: TGTGCCAGCAGTTTGGTCATGCGGTCCACAGATACGCAGTATTTT. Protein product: CASSLVMRSTDTQYF.

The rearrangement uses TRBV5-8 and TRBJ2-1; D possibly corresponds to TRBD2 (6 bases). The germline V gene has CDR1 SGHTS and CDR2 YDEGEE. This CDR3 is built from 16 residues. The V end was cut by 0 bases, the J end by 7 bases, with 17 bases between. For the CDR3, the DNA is TGTGCCAGCAGCTTGGTTGGAGGGGAGGCGAAAAATGAGCAGTTCTTC. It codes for CASSLVGGEAKNEQFF.

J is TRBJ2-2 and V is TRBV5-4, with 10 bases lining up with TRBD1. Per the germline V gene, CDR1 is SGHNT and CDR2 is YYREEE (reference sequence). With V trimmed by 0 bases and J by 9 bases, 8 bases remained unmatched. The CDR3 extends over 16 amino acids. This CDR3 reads CASSLEGQGYRRELFF. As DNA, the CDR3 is TGTGCCAGCAGCTTGGAGGGACAGGGGTACCGGAGGGAGCTGTTTTTT.

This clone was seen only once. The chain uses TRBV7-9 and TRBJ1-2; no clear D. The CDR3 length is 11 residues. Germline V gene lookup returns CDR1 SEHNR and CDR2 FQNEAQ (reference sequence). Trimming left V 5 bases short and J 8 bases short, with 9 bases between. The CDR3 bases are TGTGCCAGCAGCCCTTGGGAAGGCTACACCTTC. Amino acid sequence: CASSPWEGYTF.

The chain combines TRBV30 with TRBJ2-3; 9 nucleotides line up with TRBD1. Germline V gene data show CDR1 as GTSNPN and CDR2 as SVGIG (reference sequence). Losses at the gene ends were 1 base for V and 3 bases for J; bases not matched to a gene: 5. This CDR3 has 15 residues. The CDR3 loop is CAWSEGTGWTDTQYF. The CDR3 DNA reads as TGTGCCTGGAGTGAAGGGACAGGGTGGACAGATACGCAGTATTTT.

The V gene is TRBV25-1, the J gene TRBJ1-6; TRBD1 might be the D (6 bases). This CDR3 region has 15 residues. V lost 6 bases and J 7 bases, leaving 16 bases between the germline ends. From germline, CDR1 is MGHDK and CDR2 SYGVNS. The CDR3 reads CASSPSQGTNSPLHF. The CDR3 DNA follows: TGTGCCAGCAGCCCCAGCCAGGGGACAAATTCACCCCTCCACTTT.

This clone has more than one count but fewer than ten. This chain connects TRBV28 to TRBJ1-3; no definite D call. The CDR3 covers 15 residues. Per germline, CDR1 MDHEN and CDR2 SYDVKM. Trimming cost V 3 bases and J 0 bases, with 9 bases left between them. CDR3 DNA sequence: TGTGCCAGCAGTTTGCCCCCGGGCTCTGGAAACACCATATATTTT. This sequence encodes CASSLPPGSGNTIYF.